The rows below give T cell receptor beta chains drawn from one sample of a study. TCRdb reprocessed the 5' RACE reads via MiXCR and lists one record per CDR3 protein. The sample lists about 50,000 distinct CDR3 sequences, more than 25% occurring once. Sample: naive CD4+ T cells sorted from blood. These receptors came from a female donor with breast cancer. Both conserved end residues are part of each CDR3. Each record gives: D gene, V gene, clone size, J gene, CDR3 DNA, CDR3 protein. A D gene is named only where the DNA matches it firmly. Clone size appears in some rows only: once, few, many, or a class for an expanded clone.

D gene: -; V gene: TRBV6-2/TRBV6-3; clone size: few; J gene: TRBJ1-2; CDR3 DNA: TGTGCCAGCAGTTACACGGGGGACTATGGCTACACCTTC; CDR3 protein: CASSYTGDYGYTF
D gene: TRBD2; V gene: TRBV6-5; clone size: -; J gene: TRBJ2-5; CDR3 DNA: TGTGCCAGCAGTTACTCCGGGACTAGCGGCGGGGAGACCCAGTACTTC; CDR3 protein: CASSYSGTSGGETQYF
D gene: -; V gene: TRBV28; clone size: many; J gene: TRBJ2-7; CDR3 DNA: TGTGCCAGCAGCTTTCCAGGGGTCGGCTCCTACGAGCAGTACTTC; CDR3 protein: CASSFPGVGSYEQYF
D gene: -; V gene: TRBV4-2; clone size: -; J gene: TRBJ2-3; CDR3 DNA: TGTGCCAGCAGCCAAGAGGTCAGCTGGAGCTCCCCGGATACGCAGTATTTT; CDR3 protein: CASSQEVSWSSPDTQYF
D gene: TRBD2; V gene: TRBV9; clone size: once; J gene: TRBJ2-3; CDR3 DNA: TGTGCCAGCAGCGTAGAACCGGGACTAGCGGGAACGCAGTATTTT; CDR3 protein: CASSVEPGLAGTQYF
D gene: -; V gene: TRBV6-6; clone size: few; J gene: TRBJ2-5; CDR3 DNA: TGTGCCAGCAGTTACCGGGAGCAAGAGACCCAGTACTTC; CDR3 protein: CASSYREQETQYF
D gene: -; V gene: TRBV6-5; clone size: -; J gene: TRBJ2-1; CDR3 DNA: TGTGCCAGCAGTTCCCCAGGGGGGAGGTATGAGCAGTTCTTC; CDR3 protein: CASSSPGGRYEQFF
D gene: -; V gene: TRBV12-3/TRBV12-4; clone size: -; J gene: TRBJ1-1; CDR3 DNA: TGTGCCAGCGTCGCGGAGGGGCGATTGACTGAAGCTTTCTTT; CDR3 protein: CASVAEGRLTEAFF
D gene: TRBD1; V gene: TRBV20-1; clone size: many; J gene: TRBJ1-1; CDR3 DNA: TGCAGTGCTAGTCCAAGACAGGGGGAGAACACTGAAGCTTTCTTT; CDR3 protein: CSASPRQGENTEAFF
D gene: -; V gene: TRBV9; clone size: few; J gene: TRBJ1-2; CDR3 DNA: TGTGCCAGCAGCGTAGGCGGGGGCAATTATGGCTACACCTTC; CDR3 protein: CASSVGGGNYGYTF
D gene: -; V gene: TRBV29-1; clone size: -; J gene: TRBJ2-3; CDR3 DNA: TGCAGCGTTGACGATAACACAGATACGCAGTATTTT; CDR3 protein: CSVDDNTDTQYF
D gene: TRBD2; V gene: TRBV12-3/TRBV12-4; clone size: -; J gene: TRBJ2-1; CDR3 DNA: TGTGCCAGCAGTTTACAAATTAGACTAGCGGGAGAGAATGAGCAGTTCTTC; CDR3 protein: CASSLQIRLAGENEQFF
D gene: -; V gene: TRBV28; clone size: -; J gene: TRBJ2-3; CDR3 DNA: TGTGCCAGCAGTTTACCGCCGACAGACCGCCAGTATTTT; CDR3 protein: CASSLPPTDRQYF
D gene: -; V gene: TRBV18; clone size: few; J gene: TRBJ1-3; CDR3 DNA: TGTGCCAGCTCACCACTGAACCCGGGACGGTCTGGAAACACCATATATTTT; CDR3 protein: CASSPLNPGRSGNTIYF
D gene: -; V gene: TRBV6-5; clone size: -; J gene: TRBJ2-5; CDR3 DNA: TGTGCCAGCGGACCAGCGGGTGAGACCCAGTACTTC; CDR3 protein: CASGPAGETQYF
D gene: -; V gene: TRBV29-1; clone size: few; J gene: TRBJ2-1; CDR3 DNA: TGCAGCTTGCGTGGTAGCGGTTACAATGAGCAGTTCTTC; CDR3 protein: CSLRGSGYNEQFF
D gene: -; V gene: TRBV20-1; clone size: few; J gene: TRBJ2-7; CDR3 DNA: TGCAGTGCTAGAGATTCTATCGGGAGAGCTCCCCACGAGCAGTACTTC; CDR3 protein: CSARDSIGRAPHEQYF
D gene: -; V gene: TRBV7-6; clone size: -; J gene: TRBJ2-2; CDR3 DNA: TGTGCCAGCAGACGGGACGGAACCTCCGGGGAGCTGTTTTTT; CDR3 protein: CASRRDGTSGELFF
D gene: -; V gene: TRBV20-1; clone size: few; J gene: TRBJ2-5; CDR3 DNA: TGCAGTGCTCCAGCCCGGACAGCCGGGGGGGAGACCCAGTACTTC; CDR3 protein: CSAPARTAGGETQYF
D gene: -; V gene: TRBV24-1; clone size: -; J gene: TRBJ2-3; CDR3 DNA: TGTGCCACCGACCACCCGGCCACAGATACGCAGTATTTT; CDR3 protein: CATDHPATDTQYF
D gene: -; V gene: TRBV5-6; clone size: -; J gene: TRBJ2-1; CDR3 DNA: TGTGCCAGCAACTTTGGGGGGCAAGCCCACAATGAGCAGTTCTTC; CDR3 protein: CASNFGGQAHNEQFF
D gene: -; V gene: TRBV6-2/TRBV6-3; clone size: few; J gene: TRBJ1-1; CDR3 DNA: TGTGCCAGCAGTCCCAACGGGTGGAACACTGAAGCTTTCTTT; CDR3 protein: CASSPNGWNTEAFF
D gene: -; V gene: TRBV7-9; clone size: few; J gene: TRBJ1-1; CDR3 DNA: TGTGCCAGCAGCTTCTCAGGGACTGAAGGGAGAGCTTTCTTT; CDR3 protein: CASSFSGTEGRAFF
D gene: TRBD1; V gene: TRBV11-2; clone size: -; J gene: TRBJ2-7; CDR3 DNA: TGTGCCAGCGGCCCGTCGGGGGACAGGATCTCCTACGAGCAGTACTTC; CDR3 protein: CASGPSGDRISYEQYF
D gene: -; V gene: TRBV6-5; clone size: -; J gene: TRBJ2-2; CDR3 DNA: TGTGCCAGCTCCCGGGACCCCACCGGGGAGCTGTTTTTT; CDR3 protein: CASSRDPTGELFF
D gene: -; V gene: TRBV7-3; clone size: -; J gene: TRBJ1-1; CDR3 DNA: TGTGCCAGCAGCTTAACTGGGGCCAAGGGCACTGAAGCTTTCTTT; CDR3 protein: CASSLTGAKGTEAFF
D gene: TRBD2; V gene: TRBV6-1; clone size: -; J gene: TRBJ2-5; CDR3 DNA: TGTGCCAGCAGTGAAGGCGACCTAGCGGGAGTCTACGAGACCCAGTACTTC; CDR3 protein: CASSEGDLAGVYETQYF
D gene: -; V gene: TRBV7-3; clone size: few; J gene: TRBJ2-2; CDR3 DNA: TGTGCCAGCAGCCCTACCCGGGACTCTTACACCGGGGAGCTGTTTTTT; CDR3 protein: CASSPTRDSYTGELFF
D gene: -; V gene: TRBV6-1; clone size: few; J gene: TRBJ1-5; CDR3 DNA: TGTGCCAGCAGTGAACGGCGGGATCAGCCCCAGCATTTT; CDR3 protein: CASSERRDQPQHF
D gene: -; V gene: TRBV5-1; clone size: few; J gene: TRBJ1-1; CDR3 DNA: TGCGCCAGCAGCTTGGGAGGCACCCGGGGCTTGAACACTGAAGCTTTCTTT; CDR3 protein: CASSLGGTRGLNTEAFF
D gene: -; V gene: TRBV6-1; clone size: many; J gene: TRBJ1-5; CDR3 DNA: TGTGCCAGCAGTCGGCAGCCGTCGGGCAATCAGCCCCAGCATTTT; CDR3 protein: CASSRQPSGNQPQHF
D gene: TRBD2; V gene: TRBV29-1; clone size: -; J gene: TRBJ2-3; CDR3 DNA: TGCAGCGCCAATCCGGGACTAGAAGGTCTTACGCAGTATTTT; CDR3 protein: CSANPGLEGLTQYF
D gene: TRBD2; V gene: TRBV20-1; clone size: many; J gene: TRBJ2-5; CDR3 DNA: TGCAGTTCTAGCGGGAGGGGGCAAGAGACCCAGTACTTC; CDR3 protein: CSSSGRGQETQYF
D gene: -; V gene: TRBV12-3/TRBV12-4; clone size: -; J gene: TRBJ2-7; CDR3 DNA: TGTGCCATCAGCTACGCCCGTCCGGGAGCCTACGAGCAGTACTTC; CDR3 protein: CAISYARPGAYEQYF
D gene: TRBD1; V gene: TRBV6-5; clone size: -; J gene: TRBJ2-7; CDR3 DNA: TGTGCCAGCAGCGAAAGGGGGCCAGGCTACGAGCAGTACTTC; CDR3 protein: CASSERGPGYEQYF
D gene: TRBD2; V gene: TRBV20-1; clone size: few; J gene: TRBJ2-3; CDR3 DNA: TGCAGTGCTTCCACGACTAGCGGGAGTGTAGGCACAGATACGCAGTATTTT; CDR3 protein: CSASTTSGSVGTDTQYF
D gene: -; V gene: TRBV20-1; clone size: many; J gene: TRBJ1-1; CDR3 DNA: TGCAGTGCTAGAGGGGATACTGAAGCTTTCTTT; CDR3 protein: CSARGDTEAFF
D gene: -; V gene: TRBV24-1; clone size: medium-sized; J gene: TRBJ2-1; CDR3 DNA: TGTGCCACCAGTGATCCCTGGATAGGGGGTTACAATGAGCAGTTCTTC; CDR3 protein: CATSDPWIGGYNEQFF
D gene: -; V gene: TRBV2; clone size: few; J gene: TRBJ1-1; CDR3 DNA: TGTGCCAGCAGTGAAAATTTAAGGAACACTGAAGCTTTCTTT; CDR3 protein: CASSENLRNTEAFF
D gene: TRBD1; V gene: TRBV29-1; clone size: few; J gene: TRBJ2-3; CDR3 DNA: TGCAGCGTAAATCCGGGACAGGGGACAGATACGCAGTATTTT; CDR3 protein: CSVNPGQGTDTQYF
D gene: TRBD1; V gene: TRBV5-1; clone size: -; J gene: TRBJ1-2; CDR3 DNA: TGCGCCAGCAGCTTGGAACAGGGGGCTTATGGCTACACCTTC; CDR3 protein: CASSLEQGAYGYTF
D gene: TRBD1; V gene: TRBV5-1; clone size: -; J gene: TRBJ1-4; CDR3 DNA: TGTGCCAGCAGACCAGGGGGGACATCTAATGAAAAACTGTTTTTT; CDR3 protein: CASRPGGTSNEKLFF
D gene: -; V gene: TRBV28; clone size: few; J gene: TRBJ1-5; CDR3 DNA: TGTGCCAGCAGGATGACACGTTATAGCAATCAGCCCCAGCATTTT; CDR3 protein: CASRMTRYSNQPQHF
D gene: -; V gene: TRBV12-3/TRBV12-4; clone size: -; J gene: TRBJ1-1; CDR3 DNA: TGTGCCAGCAGTCCTACACGTTACACTGAAGCTTTCTTT; CDR3 protein: CASSPTRYTEAFF
D gene: -; V gene: TRBV5-4; clone size: -; J gene: TRBJ2-3; CDR3 DNA: TGTACCAGCAGCTTGGGATTAGCAGGGGACACAGATACGCAGTATTTC; CDR3 protein: CTSSLGLAGDTDTQYF
D gene: TRBD1; V gene: TRBV7-9; clone size: few; J gene: TRBJ1-5; CDR3 DNA: TGTGCCAGCAGCTTGACAGGGGGTCGACATCAGCCCCAGCATTTT; CDR3 protein: CASSLTGGRHQPQHF
D gene: TRBD2; V gene: TRBV5-1; clone size: -; J gene: TRBJ2-1; CDR3 DNA: TGCGCCAGCAGCTCGGGGCGGGAGTACGATGAGCAGTTCTTC; CDR3 protein: CASSSGREYDEQFF
D gene: TRBD1; V gene: TRBV7-9; clone size: -; J gene: TRBJ2-6; CDR3 DNA: TGTGCCAGCAGCTTATCGGGACAGTACTCTGGGGCCAACGTCCTGACTTTC; CDR3 protein: CASSLSGQYSGANVLTF
D gene: -; V gene: TRBV6-5; clone size: few; J gene: TRBJ1-2; CDR3 DNA: TGTGCCAGCAGTTACTCCGGGGGTACCGCTAGAAGCTACACCTTC; CDR3 protein: CASSYSGGTARSYTF
D gene: TRBD1; V gene: TRBV20-1; clone size: -; J gene: TRBJ1-1; CDR3 DNA: TGCAGTAGTCGGACAGGGGCACGGAACACTGAAGCTTTCTTC; CDR3 protein: CSSRTGARNTEAFF
D gene: TRBD2; V gene: TRBV20-1; clone size: -; J gene: TRBJ2-7; CDR3 DNA: TGCAGTGCTAGTCTCGTAGCGGGAGGGCCATACGAGCAGTACTTC; CDR3 protein: CSASLVAGGPYEQYF
D gene: TRBD2; V gene: TRBV5-4; clone size: -; J gene: TRBJ2-5; CDR3 DNA: TGTGCCAGCAGCTTGACGTCTAGCGGGGAGACCCAGTACTTC; CDR3 protein: CASSLTSSGETQYF
D gene: -; V gene: TRBV7-2; clone size: few; J gene: TRBJ2-1; CDR3 DNA: TGTGCCAGCAGCTTAGGGGTCTCCTACAATGAGCAGTTCTTC; CDR3 protein: CASSLGVSYNEQFF
D gene: TRBD1; V gene: TRBV20-1; clone size: few; J gene: TRBJ2-3; CDR3 DNA: TGCAGTGCTGACAGGGGCACAGATACGCAGTATTTT; CDR3 protein: CSADRGTDTQYF
D gene: TRBD1; V gene: TRBV4-2; clone size: few; J gene: TRBJ2-5; CDR3 DNA: TGTGCCACCTCCTCTACTGGGACAGAAAAAGAGACCCAGTACTTC; CDR3 protein: CATSSTGTEKETQYF
D gene: TRBD1; V gene: TRBV5-1; clone size: few; J gene: TRBJ2-3; CDR3 DNA: TGCGCCAGCAGCTCATCCGGGACAGGGGGTGATACGCAGTATTTT; CDR3 protein: CASSSSGTGGDTQYF
D gene: TRBD1; V gene: TRBV5-1; clone size: few; J gene: TRBJ1-1; CDR3 DNA: TGCGCCAGCAGCTTCAACAGGGGGTTGGAAGCTTTCTTT; CDR3 protein: CASSFNRGLEAFF